The present T cell receptor (beta chain) was sequenced within a study of blood T cell repertoires in COVID-19. About the research overall: The United States, Italy and Spain were the sources of the acute and convalescent COVID-19 samples. PBMCs, B-cell-depleted T cells, or T cells provided the cDNA or gDNA that made up the material.

The germline V gene has CDR1 SNHLY and CDR2 FYNNEI. This CDR3 has 15 amino acids. J lost 1 base, V lost 3 bases, and 5 bases had no gene match. Per the study methods: Amplification of reference gene primers provided the estimated nucleated cell counts. TCRdb keeps only in-frame clones here, not all; method: immunoSEQ multiplex PCR. The V and J calls and clone size come from that table; D and trimming were worked out from the DNA. Among roughly 99,000 clones listed, around 83% were seen once. The gene calls are TRBV2 and TRBJ2-5; TRBD2 matches 7 bases. This sequence was found in a man aged 65 to 79 with acute or convalescent COVID-19. Sample: peripheral blood. The DNA of the CDR3 is TGTGCCAGCAGTGAGCAGGGAGGGTTCCAAGAGACCCAGTACTTC. Protein product: CASSEQGGFQETQYF.